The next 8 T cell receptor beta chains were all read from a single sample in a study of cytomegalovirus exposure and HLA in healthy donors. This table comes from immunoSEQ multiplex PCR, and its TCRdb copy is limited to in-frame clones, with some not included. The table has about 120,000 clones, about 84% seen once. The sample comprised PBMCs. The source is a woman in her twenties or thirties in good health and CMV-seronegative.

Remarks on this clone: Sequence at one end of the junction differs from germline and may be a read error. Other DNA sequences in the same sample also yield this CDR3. This CDR3 reads CASSLRLSLGGYTF. For the CDR3, the DNA is TGTGCCAGCAGCTTACGACTCTCTCTTGGTGGCTACACTTTC. The gene calls are TRBV7-2 and TRBJ1-2; D gene ambiguous. Germline V gene sequence: CDR1 SGHTA, CDR2 FQGNSA. The CDR3 has 14 residues.

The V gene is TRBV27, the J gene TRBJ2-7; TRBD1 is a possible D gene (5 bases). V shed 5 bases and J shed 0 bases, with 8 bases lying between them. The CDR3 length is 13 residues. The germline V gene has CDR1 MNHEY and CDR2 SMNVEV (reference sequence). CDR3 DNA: TGTGCCAGCAGTCTGACAGCCTCCTACGAGCAGTACTTC. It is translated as CASSLTASYEQYF.

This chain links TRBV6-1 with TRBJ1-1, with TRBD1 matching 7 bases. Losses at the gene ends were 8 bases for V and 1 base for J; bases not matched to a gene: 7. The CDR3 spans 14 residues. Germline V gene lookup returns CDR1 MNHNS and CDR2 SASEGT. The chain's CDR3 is CASGLGQANTEAFF. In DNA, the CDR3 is TGTGCCAGCGGGTTAGGACAGGCGAACACTGAAGCTTTCTTT.

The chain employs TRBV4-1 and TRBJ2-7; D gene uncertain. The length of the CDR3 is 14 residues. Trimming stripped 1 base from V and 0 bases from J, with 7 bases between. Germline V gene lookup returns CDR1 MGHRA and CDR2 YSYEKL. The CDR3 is CASSQGQFSYEQYF. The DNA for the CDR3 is TGCGCCAGCAGCCAAGGGCAGTTCTCCTACGAGCAGTACTTC.

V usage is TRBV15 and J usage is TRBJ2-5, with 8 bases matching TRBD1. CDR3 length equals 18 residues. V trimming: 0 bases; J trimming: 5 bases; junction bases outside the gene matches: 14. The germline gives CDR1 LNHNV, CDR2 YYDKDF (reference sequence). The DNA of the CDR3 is TGTGCCACCAGCAGAGATAGGGTCGCCAGGGGGCTCGAGGAGACCCAGTACTTC. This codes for CATSRDRVARGLEETQYF.

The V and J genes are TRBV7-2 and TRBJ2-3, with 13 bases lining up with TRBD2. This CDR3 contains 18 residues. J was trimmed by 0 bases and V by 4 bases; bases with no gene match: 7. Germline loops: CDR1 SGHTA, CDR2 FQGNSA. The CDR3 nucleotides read TGTGCCAGCAGCTCCTGGGGACTAGCGGGGAGGAGCACAGATACGCAGTATTTT. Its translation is CASSSWGLAGRSTDTQYF. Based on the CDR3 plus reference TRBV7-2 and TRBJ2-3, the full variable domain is GAGVSQSPSNKVTEKGKDVELRCDPISGHTALYWYRQSLGQGLEFLIYFQGNSAPDKSGLPSDRFSAERTGGSVSTLTIQRTQQEDSAVYLCASSSWGLAGRSTDTQYFGPGTRLTVL.

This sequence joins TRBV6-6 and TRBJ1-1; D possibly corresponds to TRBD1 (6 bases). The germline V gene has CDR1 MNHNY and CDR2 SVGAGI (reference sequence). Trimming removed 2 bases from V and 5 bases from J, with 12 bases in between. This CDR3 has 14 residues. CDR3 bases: TGTGCCAGCAGTTACCAACAGGGTCAAACTGAAGCTTTCTTT. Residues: CASSYQQGQTEAFF.

CDR3 protein: CASSLDSNYGYTF. CDR3 nucleotides: TGTGCCAGCAGCTTGGACAGCAACTATGGCTACACCTTC. V usage is TRBV5-8 and J usage is TRBJ1-2, with D hard to call. Trimming pared 0 bases from V and 2 bases from J, leaving 5 bases between. This CDR3 region has 13 residues. Germline V CDR1 and CDR2: SGHTS, YDEGEE.